This TCR beta chain was captured by sequencing in a study of T cell responses to AZD1222 COVID-19 vaccine. The study, taken as a whole, reports: Donors were mostly white British, more females; clonal diversity possibly underestimated. The number of AZD1222 recipients seropositive at baseline was only five to seven.

The CDR3 loop spans 15 amino acids. The germline gives CDR1 KGHSH, CDR2 LQKENI. V lost 3 bases, J lost 1 base, and 10 bases lay in between. Libraries were prepared by immunoSEQ multiplex PCR; TCRdb keeps only in-frame clonotypes and omits some of them. In the table there are about 70,000 clones, around 83% of which are singletons. This clone was seen more than once but under ten times. Its target is not known. The genes are TRBV18 and TRBJ1-3, with D unresolved. The receptor was derived from an adult in good health. The source was peripheral blood, collected on day 0 of AZD1222 vaccination. CDR3 in amino acids: CASSPNIESGNTIYF. CDR3 DNA sequence: TGTGCCAGCTCACCGAACATAGAATCTGGAAACACCATATATTTT.